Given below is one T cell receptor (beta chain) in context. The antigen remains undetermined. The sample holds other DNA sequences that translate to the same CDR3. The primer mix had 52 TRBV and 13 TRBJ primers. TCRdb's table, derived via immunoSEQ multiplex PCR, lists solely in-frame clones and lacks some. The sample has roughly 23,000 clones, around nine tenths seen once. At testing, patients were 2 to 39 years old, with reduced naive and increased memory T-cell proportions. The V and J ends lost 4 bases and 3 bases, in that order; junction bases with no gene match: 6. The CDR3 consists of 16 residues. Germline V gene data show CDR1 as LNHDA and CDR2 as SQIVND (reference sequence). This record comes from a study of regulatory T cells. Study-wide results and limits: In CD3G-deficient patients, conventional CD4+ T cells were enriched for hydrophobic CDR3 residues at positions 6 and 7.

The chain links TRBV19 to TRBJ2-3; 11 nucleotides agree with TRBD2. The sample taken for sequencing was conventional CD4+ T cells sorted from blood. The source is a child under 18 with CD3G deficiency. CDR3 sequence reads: CASSTGTSGKTDTQYF. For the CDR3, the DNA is TGTGCCAGTAGTACCGGGACTAGCGGAAAAACAGATACGCAGTATTTT. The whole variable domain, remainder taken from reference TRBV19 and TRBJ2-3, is DGGITQSPKYLFRKEGQNVTLSCEQNLNHDAMYWYRQDPGQGLRLIYYSQIVNDFQKGDIAEGYSVSREKKESFPLTVTSAQKNPTAFYLCASSTGTSGKTDTQYFGPGTRLTVL.